A selection of T cell receptor beta chains follows, all from one sample in a study of cytomegalovirus exposure and HLA in healthy donors. Some clones are missing from TCRdb's copy, which holds only in-frame ones; the method was immunoSEQ multiplex PCR. The sample includes about 160,000 clones, less than 90% seen only once; the top ten take about 4%. The sequencing sample was made of PBMCs. These receptors all stem from a man in his forties or fifties in good health and CMV-seropositive. CDR3s include the opening cysteine and the closing phenylalanine or tryptophan. A D gene is named only where the DNA matches it firmly. Part of the rows lack a size; the others show once, few, many or a class for expanded clones.

clone size	V gene	D gene	CDR3 protein
once	TRBV10-1	TRBD1	CASRDRNNSPLHF
.	TRBV29-1	.	CSVRPLQGQRWNTEAFF
.	TRBV2	.	CASSEQGIWELFF
.	TRBV4-2	TRBD1	CASSQGQGDEKLFF
.	TRBV7-3	TRBD2	CASSPGLAGGSSYEQYF
.	TRBV25-1	.	CASRETSLGTDTQYF
.	TRBV7-9	.	CASSLTGGFTEAFF
.	TRBV6-5	.	CASHREVMNTEAFF
.	TRBV7-2	TRBD1	CASSSGTGGGYEQYF
.	TRBV27	TRBD2	CASSPLAGESTDTQYF
.	TRBV28	.	CASRLNYEQYF
.	TRBV4-3	TRBD1	CASSQDQGVLSYEQYF
.	TRBV28	.	CASSLMYSGNTIYF
.	TRBV6-1	.	CASFAAWSSYEQYF
.	TRBV11-2	.	CASSPTWGPEEAFF
.	TRBV6-1	TRBD1	CASSERVGQGATEAFF
.	TRBV2	.	CASSGHKGTIAEAFF
.	TRBV19	TRBD1	CASQPGQGVNEQYF
.	TRBV19	.	CASTLALTAYGYTF
few	TRBV27	.	CASSSLSMGAGGSYINF
.	TRBV7-9	.	CSSSLGAGEQFF
.	TRBV19	.	CASSIQQGYEQYF
.	TRBV7-2	.	CASSSSVYQETQYF
.	TRBV4-1	TRBD1	CASRKTGAYEQYF
.	TRBV19	.	CASSIFLGGTAPSGANVLTF
.	TRBV27	.	CASSSKSSYEQYF
.	TRBV9	TRBD2	CASSVAGGMLDTQYF
.	TRBV7-9	TRBD2	CASSWGLVQNEQFF
.	TRBV6-5	.	CASSYGAGNQPQHF
.	TRBV6-5	.	CASSYTGVPHTEAFF
.	TRBV5-1	TRBD1	CASSKTQGADGYTF
.	TRBV14	.	CASSPGWNTEAFF
.	TRBV2	TRBD2	CASSAPGGGTQYF
.	TRBV29-1	TRBD1	CSVGTGSEQYF
.	TRBV28	TRBD1	CASSLRYRGAYGYTF
.	TRBV7-2	.	CASSSDSLSNQPQHF
once	TRBV19	.	CASSRLGETQYF
.	TRBV15	TRBD1	CATSADRGRFYEQYF
.	TRBV5-4	.	CASRRRDEPYEQYF
.	TRBV20-1	.	CSAPRGFEQFF
.	TRBV11-3	.	CASSLESYNEQFF
.	TRBV18	TRBD2	CASSQGLDSEQFF
.	TRBV9	.	CASSVQGISEAFF
.	TRBV15	.	CATSRDRKGGSEQYF
.	TRBV6-5	.	CATQTGTATGELFF